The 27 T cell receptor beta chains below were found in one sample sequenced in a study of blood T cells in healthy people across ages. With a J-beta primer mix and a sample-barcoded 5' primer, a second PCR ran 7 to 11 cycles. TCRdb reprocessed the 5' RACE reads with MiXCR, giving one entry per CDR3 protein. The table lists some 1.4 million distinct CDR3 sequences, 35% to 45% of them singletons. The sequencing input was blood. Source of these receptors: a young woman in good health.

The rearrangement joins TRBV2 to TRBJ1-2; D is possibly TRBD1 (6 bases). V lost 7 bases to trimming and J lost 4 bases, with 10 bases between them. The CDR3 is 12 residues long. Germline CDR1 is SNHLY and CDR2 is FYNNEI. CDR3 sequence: CASNDRIYGYTF. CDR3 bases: TGTGCCAGCAACGACAGGATCTATGGCTACACCTTC. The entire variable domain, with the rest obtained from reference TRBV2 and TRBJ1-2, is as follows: EPEVTQTPSHQVTQMGQEVILRCVPISNHLYFYWYRQILGQKVEFLVSFYNNEISEKSEIFDDQFSVERPDGSNFTLKIRSTKLEDSAMYFCASNDRIYGYTFGSGTRLTVV.

This chain's CDR3 is CASSGGQAGGTEAFF. DNA for the CDR3: TGCGCCAGCAGCGGGGGGCAGGCCGGGGGCACTGAAGCTTTCTTT. V and J are TRBV5-1 and TRBJ1-1; possible D gene TRBD1, 6 bases. Germline values: CDR1 SGHRS, CDR2 YFSETQ. The length of the CDR3 is 15 residues. The V and J ends lost 4 bases and 4 bases respectively, with 17 bases between them.

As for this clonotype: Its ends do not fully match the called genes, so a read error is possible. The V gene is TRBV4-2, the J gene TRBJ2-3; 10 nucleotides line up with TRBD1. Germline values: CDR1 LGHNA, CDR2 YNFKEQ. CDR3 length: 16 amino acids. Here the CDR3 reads CASNQEKTGGEDTQYF. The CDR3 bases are TGTGCCAGCAACCAAGAAAAGACAGGGGGCGAAGATACGCAGTATTTT.

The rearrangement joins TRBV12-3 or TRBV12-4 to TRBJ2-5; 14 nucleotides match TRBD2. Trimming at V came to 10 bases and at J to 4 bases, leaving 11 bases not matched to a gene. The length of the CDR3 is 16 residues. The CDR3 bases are TGTGCCACGAGTCCGACTAGCGGGAGGGCCGGAGAGACCCAGTACTTC. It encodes CATSPTSGRAGETQYF.

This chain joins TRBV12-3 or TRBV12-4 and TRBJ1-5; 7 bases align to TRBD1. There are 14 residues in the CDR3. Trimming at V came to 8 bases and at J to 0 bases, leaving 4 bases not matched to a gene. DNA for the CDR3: TGTGCCAGCTGGGACAGTTATAGCAATCAGCCCCAGCATTTT. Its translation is CASWDSYSNQPQHF.

CDR3 coding DNA: TGCGCCAGCAGCTTGGTGACTAGCGGGAGTACCCCCTACGAGCAGTACTTC. Amino acid sequence: CASSLVTSGSTPYEQYF. The gene calls are TRBV5-1 and TRBJ2-7; 12 bases agree with TRBD2. With V trimmed by 0 bases and J by 2 bases, 6 bases remained unmatched. The CDR3 runs 17 residues. From germline, CDR1 is SGHRS and CDR2 YFSETQ.

The CDR3 DNA reads as TGCGCCAGCAGGCCTGATCTCAGAGTCGTCGGCACCGGGGAGCTGTTTTTT. It yields the protein CASRPDLRVVGTGELFF. The chain is built from TRBV5-1 and TRBJ2-2; D uncertain. This CDR3 has 17 amino acids. Trimming left V 5 bases short and J 4 bases short, with 21 bases between. The V gene's germline CDR1 is SGHRS and CDR2 YFSETQ.

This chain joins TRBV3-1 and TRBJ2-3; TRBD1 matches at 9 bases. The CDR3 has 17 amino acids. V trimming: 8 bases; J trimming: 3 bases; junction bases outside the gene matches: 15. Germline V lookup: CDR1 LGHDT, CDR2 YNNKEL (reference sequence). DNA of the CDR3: TGTGCCAGCGCCATAAAAGGGACAGGGATCGGTACAGATACGCAGTATTTT. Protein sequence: CASAIKGTGIGTDTQYF.

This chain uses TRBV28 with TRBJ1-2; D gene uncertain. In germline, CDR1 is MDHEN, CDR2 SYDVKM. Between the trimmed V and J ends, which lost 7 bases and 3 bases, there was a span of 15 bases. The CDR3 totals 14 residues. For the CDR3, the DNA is TGTGCCAGCAACCAAGGAAGGGTATACTATGGCTACACCTTC. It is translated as CASNQGRVYYGYTF.

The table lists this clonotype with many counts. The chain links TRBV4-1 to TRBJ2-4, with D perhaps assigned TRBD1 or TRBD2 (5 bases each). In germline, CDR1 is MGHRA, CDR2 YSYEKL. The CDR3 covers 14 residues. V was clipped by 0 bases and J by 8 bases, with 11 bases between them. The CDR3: CASSQEGRGDIQYF. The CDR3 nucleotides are TGCGCCAGCAGCCAAGAGGGTCGAGGGGACATTCAGTACTTC.

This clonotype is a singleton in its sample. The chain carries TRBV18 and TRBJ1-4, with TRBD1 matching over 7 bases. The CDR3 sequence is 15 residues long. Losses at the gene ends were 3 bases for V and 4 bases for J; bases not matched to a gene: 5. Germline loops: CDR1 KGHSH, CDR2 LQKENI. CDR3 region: CASSPMGTVNEKLFF. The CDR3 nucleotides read TGTGCCAGCTCACCTATGGGGACAGTTAATGAAAAACTGTTTTTT. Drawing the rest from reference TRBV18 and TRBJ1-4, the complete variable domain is NAGVMQNPRHLVRRRGQEARLRCSPMKGHSHVYWYRQLPEEGLKFMVYLQKENIIDESGMPKERFSAEFPKEGPSILRIQQVVRGDSAAYFCASSPMGTVNEKLFFGSGTQLSVL.

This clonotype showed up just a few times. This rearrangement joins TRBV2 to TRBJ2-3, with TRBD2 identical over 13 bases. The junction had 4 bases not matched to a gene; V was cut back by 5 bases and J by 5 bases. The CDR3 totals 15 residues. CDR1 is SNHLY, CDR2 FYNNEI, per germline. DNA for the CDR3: TGTGCCAGCAGTCAACTAGCGGGGGGGCTAGATACGCAGTATTTT. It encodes CASSQLAGGLDTQYF.

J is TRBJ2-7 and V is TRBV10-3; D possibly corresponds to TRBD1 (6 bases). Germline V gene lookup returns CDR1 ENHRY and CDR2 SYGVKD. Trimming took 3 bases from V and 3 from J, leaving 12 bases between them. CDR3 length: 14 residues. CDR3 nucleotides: TGTGCCATCAGTGATACAGGGTCGGGCTACGAGCAGTACTTC. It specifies CAISDTGSGYEQYF.

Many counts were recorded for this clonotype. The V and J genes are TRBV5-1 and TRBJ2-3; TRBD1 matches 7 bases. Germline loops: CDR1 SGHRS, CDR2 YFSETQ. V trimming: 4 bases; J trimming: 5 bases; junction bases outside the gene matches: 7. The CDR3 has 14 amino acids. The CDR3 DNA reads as TGCGCCAGCAGCCCAAGACAGGGCAAAGATACGCAGTATTTT. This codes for CASSPRQGKDTQYF.

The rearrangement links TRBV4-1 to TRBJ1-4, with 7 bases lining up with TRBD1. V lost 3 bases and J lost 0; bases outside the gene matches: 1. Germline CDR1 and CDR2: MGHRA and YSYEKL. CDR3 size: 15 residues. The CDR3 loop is CASSQGQSTNEKLFF. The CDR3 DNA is TGCGCCAGCAGCCAGGGACAGTCAACTAATGAAAAACTGTTTTTT.

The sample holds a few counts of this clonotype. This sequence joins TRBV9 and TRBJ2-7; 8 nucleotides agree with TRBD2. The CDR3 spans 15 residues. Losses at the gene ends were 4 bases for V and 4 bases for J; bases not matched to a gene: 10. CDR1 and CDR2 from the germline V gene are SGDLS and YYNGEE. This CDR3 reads CASSRTGGGMYEQYF. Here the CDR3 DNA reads TGTGCCAGCAGCAGGACCGGCGGGGGGATGTACGAGCAGTACTTC.

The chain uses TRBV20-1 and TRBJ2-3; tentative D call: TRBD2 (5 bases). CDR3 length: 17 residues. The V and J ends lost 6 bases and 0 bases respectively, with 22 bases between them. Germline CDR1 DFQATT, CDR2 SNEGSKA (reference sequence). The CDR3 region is CSAPNRASEGSTDTQYF. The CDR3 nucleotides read TGCAGTGCCCCCAATAGGGCCAGCGAGGGTAGCACAGATACGCAGTATTTT.

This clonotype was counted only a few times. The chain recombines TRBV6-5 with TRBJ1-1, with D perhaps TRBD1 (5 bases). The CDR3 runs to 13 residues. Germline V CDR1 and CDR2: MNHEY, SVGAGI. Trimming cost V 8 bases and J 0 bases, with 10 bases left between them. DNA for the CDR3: TGTGCCAGCGAAACGGGGCTGAACACTGAAGCTTTCTTT. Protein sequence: CASETGLNTEAFF.

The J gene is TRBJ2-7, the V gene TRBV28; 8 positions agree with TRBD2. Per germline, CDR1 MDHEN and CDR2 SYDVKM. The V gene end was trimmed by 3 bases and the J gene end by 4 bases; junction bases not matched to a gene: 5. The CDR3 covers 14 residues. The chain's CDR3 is CASSFNGGEYEQYF. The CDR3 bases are TGTGCCAGCAGTTTTAACGGGGGGGAGTACGAGCAGTACTTC.

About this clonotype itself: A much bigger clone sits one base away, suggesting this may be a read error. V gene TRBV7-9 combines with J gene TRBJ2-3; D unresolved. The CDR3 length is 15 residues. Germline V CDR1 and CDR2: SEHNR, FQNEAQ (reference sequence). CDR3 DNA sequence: TGTACCAGCAGCTTGGGCTCGGGCTTCACAGATACGCAGTATTTT. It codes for CTSSLGSGFTDTQYF.

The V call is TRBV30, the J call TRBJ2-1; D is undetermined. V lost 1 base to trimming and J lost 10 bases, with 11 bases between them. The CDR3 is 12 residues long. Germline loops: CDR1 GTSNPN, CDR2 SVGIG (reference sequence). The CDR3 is CAWSAATYEQFF. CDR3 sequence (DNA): TGTGCCTGGAGTGCAGCGACCTACGAGCAGTTCTTC. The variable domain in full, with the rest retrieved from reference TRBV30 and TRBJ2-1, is SQTIHQWPATLVQPVGSPLSLECTVEGTSNPNLYWYRQAAGRGLQLLFYSVGIGQISSEVPQNLSASRPQDRQFILSSKKLLLSDSGFYLCAWSAATYEQFFGPGTRLTVL.

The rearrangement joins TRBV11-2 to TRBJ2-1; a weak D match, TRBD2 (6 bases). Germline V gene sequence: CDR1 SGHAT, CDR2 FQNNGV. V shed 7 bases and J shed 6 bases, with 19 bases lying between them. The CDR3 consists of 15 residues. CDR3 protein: CASTPGGLVFNEQFF. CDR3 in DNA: TGTGCCAGCACCCCAGGAGGGTTGGTTTTCAATGAGCAGTTCTTC.

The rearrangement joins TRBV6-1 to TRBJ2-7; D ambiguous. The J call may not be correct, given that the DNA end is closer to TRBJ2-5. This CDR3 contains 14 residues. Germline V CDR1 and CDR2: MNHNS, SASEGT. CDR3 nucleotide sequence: TGTGCCAGCAGTGAAGCTGGCCCCTCCAAGACCCAGTACTTC. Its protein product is CASSEAGPSKTQYF.

Written as DNA, the CDR3 is TGCGCCAGCAGCTCGCGACAGGGCGGGATCAATGAGCAGTTCTTC. It encodes CASSSRQGGINEQFF. J is TRBJ2-1 and V is TRBV5-1; D is possibly TRBD1 (7 bases). The CDR3 consists of 15 residues. V was cut by 3 bases and J by 6 bases, with 16 bases left in between. Per germline, CDR1 SGHRS and CDR2 YFSETQ.

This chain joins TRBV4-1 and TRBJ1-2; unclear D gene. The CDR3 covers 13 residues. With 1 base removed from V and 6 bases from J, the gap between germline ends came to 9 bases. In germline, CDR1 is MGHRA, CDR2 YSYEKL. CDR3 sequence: CASSQAAPNGYTF. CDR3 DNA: TGCGCCAGCAGCCAAGCCGCCCCCAATGGCTACACCTTC.

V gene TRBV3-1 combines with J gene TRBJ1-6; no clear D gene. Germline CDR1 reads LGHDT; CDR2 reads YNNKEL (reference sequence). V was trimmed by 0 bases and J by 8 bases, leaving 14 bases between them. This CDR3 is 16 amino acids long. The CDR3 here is CASSQDRAGWDSPLHF. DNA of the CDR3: TGTGCCAGCAGCCAAGATCGGGCAGGTTGGGATTCACCCCTCCACTTT.

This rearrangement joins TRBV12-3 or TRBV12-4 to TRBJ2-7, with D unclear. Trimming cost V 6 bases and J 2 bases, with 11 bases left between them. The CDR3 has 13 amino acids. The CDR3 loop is CASRAYTPYEQYF. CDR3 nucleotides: TGTGCCAGCAGAGCCTACACACCCTACGAGCAGTACTTC.